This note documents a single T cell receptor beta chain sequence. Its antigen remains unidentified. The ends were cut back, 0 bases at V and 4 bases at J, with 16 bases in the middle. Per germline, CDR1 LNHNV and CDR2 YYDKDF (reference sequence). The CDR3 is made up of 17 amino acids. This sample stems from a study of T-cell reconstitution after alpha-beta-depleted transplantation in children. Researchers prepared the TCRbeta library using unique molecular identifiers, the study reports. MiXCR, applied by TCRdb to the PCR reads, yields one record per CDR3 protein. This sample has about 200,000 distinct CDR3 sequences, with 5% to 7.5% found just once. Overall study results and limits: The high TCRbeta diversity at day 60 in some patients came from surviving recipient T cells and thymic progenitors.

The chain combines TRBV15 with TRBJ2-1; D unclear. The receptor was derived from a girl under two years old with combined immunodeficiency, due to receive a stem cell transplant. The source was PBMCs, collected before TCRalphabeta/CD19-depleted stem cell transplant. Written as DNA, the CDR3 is TGTGCCACCAGCAGAGATCCAAGGTGGTACCAATACAATGAGCAGTTCTTC. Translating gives CATSRDPRWYQYNEQFF. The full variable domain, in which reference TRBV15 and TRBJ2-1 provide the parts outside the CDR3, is DAMVIQNPRYQVTQFGKPVTLSCSQTLNHNVMYWYQQKSSQAPKLLFHYYDKDFNNEADTPDNFQSRRPNTSFCFLDIRSPGLGDTAMYLCATSRDPRWYQYNEQFFGPGTRLTVL.